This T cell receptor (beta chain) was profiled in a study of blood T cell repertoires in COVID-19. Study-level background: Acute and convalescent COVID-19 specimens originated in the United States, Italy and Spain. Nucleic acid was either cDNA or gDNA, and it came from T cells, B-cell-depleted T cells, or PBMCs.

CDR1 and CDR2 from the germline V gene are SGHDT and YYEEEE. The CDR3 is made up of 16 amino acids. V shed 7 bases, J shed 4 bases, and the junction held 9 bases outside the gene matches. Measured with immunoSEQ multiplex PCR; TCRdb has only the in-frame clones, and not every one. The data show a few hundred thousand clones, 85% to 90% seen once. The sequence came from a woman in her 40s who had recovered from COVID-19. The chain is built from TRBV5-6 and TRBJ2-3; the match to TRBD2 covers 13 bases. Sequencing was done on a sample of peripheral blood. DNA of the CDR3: TGTGCCAGCCGTTCCCGACTAGCGGGAGGAGCAGATACGCAGTATTTT. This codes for CASRSRLAGGADTQYF.